This TCR beta chain is from a study of tumor-infiltrating lymphocytes in oesophageal squamous cell carcinoma. MiXCR, run by TCRdb on the PCR reads, gives a single entry per CDR3 protein. This table has about 14,000 distinct CDR3 sequences, 40% to 50% appearing once. A note on this clonotype: Its ends do not fully match the called genes, so a read error is possible.

The sequencing sample was made of blood. This sequence was found in a male donor with esophageal squamous cell carcinoma.

CDR3 protein: CASSLFAGGQETQYF. CDR3 DNA sequence: TGTGCCAGCAGCTTATTTGCGGGAGGGCAAGAGACCCAGTACTTT. The chain joins TRBV7-6 to TRBJ1-6, with D unclear. CDR3 length equals 15 residues. CDR1 is SGHVS, CDR2 FNYEAQ, per germline.